This T cell receptor beta chain was profiled in a study of cytomegalovirus exposure and HLA in healthy donors. This CDR3 has 14 amino acids. CDR1 and CDR2 (germline): LNHDA, SQIVND (reference sequence). Points on this clone: The antigen remains undetermined.

Overall study findings and caveats: CMV serostatus stood as the only immune exposure information on hand. In vitro testing confirmed a few CMV-associated chains as specific for CMV antigens.

The PCR used 60 Vbeta and 13 Jbeta primers. The assay was immunoSEQ multiplex PCR, and TCRdb's table has in-frame clones only and misses some. The table has more than 150,000 clones, 80% seen once. The chain has TRBV19 and TRBJ2-5; D not resolved. The J call may be mistaken, given a closer DNA end match to TRBJ2-7. Sequencing was done on a sample of PBMCs. This receptor was taken from a boy aged 10-17 years in good health and CMV-seronegative. CDR3 nucleotide sequence: TGTGCCAGTAGTATCACGAGTATCGACTACGAGCAGTACTTC. Protein sequence: CASSITSIDYEQYF.